The 7 T cell receptor beta chains presented below share a single source sample, sequenced in a study of prognosis after radiotherapy for stage I lung cancer. Two rounds of multiplex PCR amplified TCR beta CDR3 from genomic DNA. Every TRBV and TRBJ gene had its own specific primer in first-round PCR. MiXCR, run by TCRdb on the multiplex PCR reads, gives a single entry per CDR3 protein. This repertoire shows about 12,000 distinct CDR3 sequences, 45% to 60% found once; its top ten account for 20%. The sample in question was PBMCs, obtained before or after stereotactic body radiation therapy (not recorded which). The receptor source for this set is a donor aged 50 or older with non-small cell lung cancer.

In the case of this clonotype: A far larger clone lies a single base away; this is likely a read error. The chain is built from TRBV12-3 or TRBV12-4 and TRBJ2-7; 8 bases align to TRBD1. With 6 bases clipped from V and 3 bases from J, the junction kept 7 bases outside the gene matches. The CDR3 totals 14 residues. CDR3 sequence (DNA): TGTGCCAGCAGAGTTGACAGGGGCTGCTACGAGCAGTACTTC. This gives the protein CASRVDRGCYEQYF.

The chain combines TRBV6-9 with TRBJ2-1, with 7 nucleotides matching TRBD1. This CDR3 is 17 amino acids long. From germline, CDR1 is MNHGY and CDR2 SVAAGI. After removal of 7 bases from V and 9 bases from J, the junction contained 21 bases not matched to a gene. This CDR3 is CASIYLESVTGSTEQFF. Here the CDR3 DNA reads TGTGCCAGCATTTACCTAGAGTCCGTGACAGGGAGTACTGAGCAGTTCTTC.

The chain is built from TRBV24-1 and TRBJ1-2; TRBD1 might be the D (6 bases). The CDR3 sequence is 17 residues long. V shed 4 bases and J shed 6 bases, with 23 bases lying between them. The germline V gene has CDR1 KGHDR and CDR2 SFDVKD. The CDR3 region is CATSDSVGGRLRDGYTF. The CDR3, as DNA: TGTGCCACCAGTGACTCCGTCGGGGGGCGCCTCCGTGATGGCTACACCTTC.

Turning to this clonotype: Germline is not matched at one junction end, which may reflect a read error. The rearrangement links TRBV9 to TRBJ2-1; D not resolved. The CDR3 has 12 amino acids. Germline V gene data show CDR1 as SGDLS and CDR2 as YYNGEE. CDR3 nucleotide sequence: TGTGCCAGCAGCGTAATGTGCAATGAGCAGCTCTTC. It translates to CASSVMCNEQLF.

With regard to this clonotype: Relative to the germline gene, one junction end is altered; a read error may explain this. The chain joins TRBV6-2 or TRBV6-3 to TRBJ2-2, with a weak D call TRBD1 (6 bases). The CDR3 is 18 residues long. CDR1 and CDR2 from the germline V gene are MNHEY and SVGEGT. The CDR3 coding sequence is TGTGCCAGCAGTGGATCCCTACTGATAGGGGGTACAACCGGGGAGCCGTTTTTT. It is translated as CASSGSLLIGGTTGEPFF.

This chain links TRBV7-3 with TRBJ2-1, with D possibly TRBD1 on 5 matching bases. V was cut by 5 bases and J by 5 bases, with 10 bases left in between. The length of the CDR3 is 13 residues. Germline CDR1 and CDR2: SGHTA and FQGTGA. CDR3 region: CASSHDSNNEQFF. CDR3 coding DNA: TGTGCCAGCAGCCATGACAGTAACAATGAGCAGTTCTTC.

This clonotype was counted between two and nine times. The chain has TRBV20-1 and TRBJ2-1; 13 bases map to TRBD2. V lost 1 base to trimming and J lost 4 bases; unmatched junction nucleotides: 4. The CDR3 consists of 16 residues. Germline-derived CDR1 and CDR2 are DFQATT and SNEGSKA (reference sequence). In nucleotides, the CDR3 is TGCAGTGCTAGAGGGACTAGCGGGAGAGGTTACAATGAGCAGTTCTTC. It specifies CSARGTSGRGYNEQFF.